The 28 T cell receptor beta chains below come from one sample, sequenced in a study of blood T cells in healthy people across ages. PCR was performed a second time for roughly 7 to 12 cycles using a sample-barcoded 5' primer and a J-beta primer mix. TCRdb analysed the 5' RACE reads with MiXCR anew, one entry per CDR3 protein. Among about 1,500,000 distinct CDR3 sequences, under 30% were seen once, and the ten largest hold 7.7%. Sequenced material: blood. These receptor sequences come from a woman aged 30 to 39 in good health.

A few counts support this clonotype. DNA of the CDR3: TGTGCCAGCAGCCAGGATTTAACGGGGGGGACCCAGTACTTC. It yields the protein CASSQDLTGGTQYF. The chain links TRBV3-1 to TRBJ2-4, with TRBD2 matching over 7 bases. Judging by the DNA end, TRBJ2-5 fits better; the J call may be wrong. Germline lookup yields CDR1 LGHDT and CDR2 YNNKEL (reference sequence). This CDR3 comprises 14 residues.

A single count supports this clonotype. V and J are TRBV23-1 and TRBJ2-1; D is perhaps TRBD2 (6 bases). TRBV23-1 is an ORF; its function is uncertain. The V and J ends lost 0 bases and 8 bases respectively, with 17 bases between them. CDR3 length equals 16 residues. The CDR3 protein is CASSQSELERLDEQFF. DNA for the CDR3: TGCGCCAGCAGTCAATCGGAGCTAGAACGACTAGATGAGCAGTTCTTC.

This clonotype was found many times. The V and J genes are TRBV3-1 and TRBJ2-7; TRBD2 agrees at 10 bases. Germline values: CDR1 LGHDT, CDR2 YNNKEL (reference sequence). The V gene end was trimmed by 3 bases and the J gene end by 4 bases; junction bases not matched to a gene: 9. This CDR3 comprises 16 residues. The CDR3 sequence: CASSHTASGSMYEQYF. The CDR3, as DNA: TGTGCCAGCAGCCATACGGCTAGCGGGAGTATGTACGAGCAGTACTTC.

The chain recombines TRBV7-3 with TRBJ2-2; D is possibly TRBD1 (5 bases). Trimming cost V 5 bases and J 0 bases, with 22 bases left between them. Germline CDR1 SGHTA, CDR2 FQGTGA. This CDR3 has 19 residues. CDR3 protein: CASSLHQGRAEANTGELFF. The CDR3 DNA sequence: TGTGCCAGCAGCCTCCACCAGGGCAGGGCAGAAGCGAACACCGGGGAGCTGTTTTTT.

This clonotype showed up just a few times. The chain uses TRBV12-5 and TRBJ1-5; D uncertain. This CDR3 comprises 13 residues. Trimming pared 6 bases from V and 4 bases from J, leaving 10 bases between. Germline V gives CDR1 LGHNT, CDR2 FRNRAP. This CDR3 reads CASGRGQNQPQHF. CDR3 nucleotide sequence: TGTGCTAGTGGCAGAGGGCAAAATCAGCCCCAGCATTTT.

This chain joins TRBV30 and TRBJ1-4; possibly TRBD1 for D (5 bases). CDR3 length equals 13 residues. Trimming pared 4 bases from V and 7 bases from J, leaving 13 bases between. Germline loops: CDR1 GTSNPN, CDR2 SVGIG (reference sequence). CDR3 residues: CAWTRGLSEKLFF. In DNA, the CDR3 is TGTGCCTGGACCCGGGGACTTAGTGAAAAACTGTTTTTT.

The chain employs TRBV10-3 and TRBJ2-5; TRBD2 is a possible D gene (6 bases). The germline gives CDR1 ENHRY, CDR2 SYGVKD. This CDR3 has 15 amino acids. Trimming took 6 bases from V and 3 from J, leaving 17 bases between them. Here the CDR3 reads CAISDIPGLEETQYF. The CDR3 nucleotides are TGTGCCATCAGCGACATCCCGGGACTTGAAGAGACCCAGTACTTC.

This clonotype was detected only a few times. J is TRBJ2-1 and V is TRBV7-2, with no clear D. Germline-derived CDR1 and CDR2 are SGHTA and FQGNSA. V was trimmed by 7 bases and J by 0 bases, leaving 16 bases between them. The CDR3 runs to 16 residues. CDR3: CASTKGLRSSYNEQFF. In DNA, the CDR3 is TGTGCCAGCACTAAAGGGCTTCGTTCCTCCTACAATGAGCAGTTCTTC.

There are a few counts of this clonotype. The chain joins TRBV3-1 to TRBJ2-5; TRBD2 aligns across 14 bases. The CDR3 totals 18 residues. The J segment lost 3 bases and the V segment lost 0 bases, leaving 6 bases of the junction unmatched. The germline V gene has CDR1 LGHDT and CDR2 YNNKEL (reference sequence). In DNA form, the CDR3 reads TGTGCCAGCAGCCAAGATCAGGCGGGACTAGCGGGGGAAGAGACCCAGTACTTC. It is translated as CASSQDQAGLAGEETQYF.

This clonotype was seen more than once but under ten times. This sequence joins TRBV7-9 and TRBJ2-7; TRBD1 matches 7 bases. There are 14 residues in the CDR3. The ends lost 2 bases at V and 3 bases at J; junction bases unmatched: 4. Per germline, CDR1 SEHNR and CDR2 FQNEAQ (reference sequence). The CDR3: CASSLKGAGYEQYF. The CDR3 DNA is TGTGCCAGCAGCTTAAAGGGGGCTGGCTACGAGCAGTACTTC. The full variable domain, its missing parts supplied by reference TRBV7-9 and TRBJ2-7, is DTGVSQNPRHKITKRGQNVTFRCDPISEHNRLYWYRQTLGQGPEFLTYFQNEAQLEKSRLLSDRFSAERPKGSFSTLEIQRTEQGDSAMYLCASSLKGAGYEQYFGPGTRLTVT.

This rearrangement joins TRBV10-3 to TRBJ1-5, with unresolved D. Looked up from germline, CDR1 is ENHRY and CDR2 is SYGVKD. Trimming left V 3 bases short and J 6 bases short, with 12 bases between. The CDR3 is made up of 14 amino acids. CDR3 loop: CAISDGRPSQPQHF. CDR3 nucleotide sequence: TGTGCCATCAGTGACGGCAGACCGAGTCAGCCCCAGCATTTT.

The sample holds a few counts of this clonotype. CDR3 amino acids: CASAGPSGIDEQYF. The CDR3 DNA is TGTGCCAGCGCGGGGCCTAGCGGGATAGACGAGCAGTACTTC. The V and J genes are TRBV7-2 and TRBJ2-7; 9 nucleotides agree with TRBD2. CDR3 length: 14 residues. The V gene's germline CDR1 is SGHTA and CDR2 FQGNSA. J gave up 5 bases and V 8 bases, and 10 bases lay outside the gene matches.

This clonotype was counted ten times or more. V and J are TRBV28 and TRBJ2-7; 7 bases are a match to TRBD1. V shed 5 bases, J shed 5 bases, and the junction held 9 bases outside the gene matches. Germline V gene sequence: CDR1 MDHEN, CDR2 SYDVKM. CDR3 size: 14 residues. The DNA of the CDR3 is TGTGCCAGCAGTCGGACAGGAAGGGCCCACGAGCAGTACTTC. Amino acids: CASSRTGRAHEQYF.

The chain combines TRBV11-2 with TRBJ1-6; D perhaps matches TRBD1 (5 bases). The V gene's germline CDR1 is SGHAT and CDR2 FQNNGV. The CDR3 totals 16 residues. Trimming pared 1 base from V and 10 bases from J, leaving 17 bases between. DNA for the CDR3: TGTGCCAGCAGCTTAGTTGGTCGGACGGGACGGTCACCCCTCCACTTT. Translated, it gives CASSLVGRTGRSPLHF.

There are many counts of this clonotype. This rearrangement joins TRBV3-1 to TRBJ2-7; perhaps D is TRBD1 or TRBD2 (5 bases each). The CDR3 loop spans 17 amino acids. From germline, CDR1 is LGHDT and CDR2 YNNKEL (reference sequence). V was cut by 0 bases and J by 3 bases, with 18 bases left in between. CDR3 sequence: CASSQEERGLYYYEQYF. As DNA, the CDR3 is TGTGCCAGCAGCCAAGAGGAACGGGGCCTATACTACTACGAGCAGTACTTC.

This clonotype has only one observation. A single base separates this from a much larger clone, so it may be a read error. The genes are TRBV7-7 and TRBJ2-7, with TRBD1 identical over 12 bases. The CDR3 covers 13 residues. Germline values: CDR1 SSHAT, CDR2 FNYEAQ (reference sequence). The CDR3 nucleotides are TGTGTCAGCAGCCCGGGACAGGGGGCCGAGCAGTACTTC. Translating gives CVSSPGQGAEQYF.

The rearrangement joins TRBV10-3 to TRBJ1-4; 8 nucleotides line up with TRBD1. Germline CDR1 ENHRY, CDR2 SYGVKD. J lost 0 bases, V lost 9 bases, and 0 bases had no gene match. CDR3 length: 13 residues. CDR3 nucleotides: TGTGCCATACAGGGGGCAACTAATGAAAAACTGTTTTTT. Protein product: CAIQGATNEKLFF.

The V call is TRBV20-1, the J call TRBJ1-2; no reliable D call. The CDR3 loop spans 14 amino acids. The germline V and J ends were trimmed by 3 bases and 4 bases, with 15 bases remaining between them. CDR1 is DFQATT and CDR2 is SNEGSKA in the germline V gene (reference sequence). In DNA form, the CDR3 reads TGCAGTGCTAGTGCCTCGGTCGAAACCTATGGCTACACCTTC. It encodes CSASASVETYGYTF.

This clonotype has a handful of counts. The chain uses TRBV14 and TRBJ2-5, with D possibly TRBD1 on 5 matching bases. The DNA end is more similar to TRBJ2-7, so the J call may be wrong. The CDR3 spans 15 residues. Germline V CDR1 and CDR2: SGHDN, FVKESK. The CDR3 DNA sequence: TGTGCCAGCAGCCTCTCAGTAGGGGAAACCTACGAGCAGTACTTC. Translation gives CASSLSVGETYEQYF.

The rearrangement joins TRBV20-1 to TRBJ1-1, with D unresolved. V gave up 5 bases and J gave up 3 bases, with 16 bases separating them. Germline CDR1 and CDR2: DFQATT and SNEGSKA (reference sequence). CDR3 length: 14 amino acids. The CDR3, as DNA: TGCAGTGCTCCCCCGGCGAGGGCGCACACTGAAGCTTTCTTT. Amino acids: CSAPPARAHTEAFF.

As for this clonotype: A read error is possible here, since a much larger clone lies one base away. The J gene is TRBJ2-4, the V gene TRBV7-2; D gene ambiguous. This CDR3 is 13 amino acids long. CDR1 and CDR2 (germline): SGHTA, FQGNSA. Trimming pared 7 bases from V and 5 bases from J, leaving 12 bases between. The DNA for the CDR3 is TGTGCCAGCAACTCTGAGAGTGAAAACATTCAGTACTTC. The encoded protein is CASNSESENIQYF.

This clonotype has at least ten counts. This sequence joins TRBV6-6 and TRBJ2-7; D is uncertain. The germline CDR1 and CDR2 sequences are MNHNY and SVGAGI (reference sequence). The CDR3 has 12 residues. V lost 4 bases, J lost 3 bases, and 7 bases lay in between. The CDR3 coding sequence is TGTGCCAGCAGTTCGGACGTCTACGAGCAGTACTTC. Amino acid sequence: CASSSDVYEQYF.

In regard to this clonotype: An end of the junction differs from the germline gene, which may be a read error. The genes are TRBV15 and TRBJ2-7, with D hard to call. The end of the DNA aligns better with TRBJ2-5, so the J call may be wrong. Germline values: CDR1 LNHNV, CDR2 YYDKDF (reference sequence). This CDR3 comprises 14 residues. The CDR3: CATSRDAGSETQYF. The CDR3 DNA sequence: TGTGCCACTAGCAGAGATGCTGGGTCAGAGACCCAGTACTTC.

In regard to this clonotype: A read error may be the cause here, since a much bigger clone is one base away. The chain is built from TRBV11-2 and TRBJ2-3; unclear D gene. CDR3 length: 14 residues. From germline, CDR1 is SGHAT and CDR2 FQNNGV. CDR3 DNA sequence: TGTGCCAGCAGCATAGCTAGAACCACAGATACGCGGTATTTT. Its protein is CASSIARTTDTRYF. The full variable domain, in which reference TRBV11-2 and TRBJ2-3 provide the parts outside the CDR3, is EAGVAQSPRYKIIEKRQSVAFWCNPISGHATLYWYQQILGQGPKLLIQFQNNGVVDDSQLPKDRFSAERLKGVDSTLKIQPAKLEDSAVYLCASSIARTTDTRYFGPGTRLTVL.

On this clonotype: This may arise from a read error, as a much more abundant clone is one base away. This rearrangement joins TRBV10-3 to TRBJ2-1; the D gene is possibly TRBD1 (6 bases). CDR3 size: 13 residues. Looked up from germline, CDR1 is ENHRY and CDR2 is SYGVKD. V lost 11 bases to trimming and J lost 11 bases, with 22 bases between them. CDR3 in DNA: TGTGCCGTTAGGGACAATCTCCTTCCCCAGCAGTTCTTC. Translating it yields CAVRDNLLPQQFF.

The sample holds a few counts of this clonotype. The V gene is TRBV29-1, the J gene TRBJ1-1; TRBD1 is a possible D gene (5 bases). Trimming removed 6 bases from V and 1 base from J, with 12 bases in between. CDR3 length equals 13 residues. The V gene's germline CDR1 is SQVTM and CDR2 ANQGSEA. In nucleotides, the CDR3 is TGCAGCGTAACCCAGGGAACGAACACTGAAGCTTTCTTT. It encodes CSVTQGTNTEAFF.

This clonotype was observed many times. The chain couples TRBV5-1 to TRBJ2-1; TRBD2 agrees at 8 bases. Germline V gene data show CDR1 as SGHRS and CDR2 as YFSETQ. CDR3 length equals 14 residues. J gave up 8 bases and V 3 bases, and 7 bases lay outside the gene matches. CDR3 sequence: CASSSGGAADEQFF. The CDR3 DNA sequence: TGCGCCAGCAGCTCCGGGGGGGCAGCGGATGAGCAGTTCTTC. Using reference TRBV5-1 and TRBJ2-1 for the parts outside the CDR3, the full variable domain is KAGVTQTPRYLIKTRGQQVTLSCSPISGHRSVSWYQQTPGQGLQFLFEYFSETQRNKGNFPGRFSGRQFSNSRSEMNVSTLELGDSALYLCASSSGGAADEQFFGPGTRLTVL.

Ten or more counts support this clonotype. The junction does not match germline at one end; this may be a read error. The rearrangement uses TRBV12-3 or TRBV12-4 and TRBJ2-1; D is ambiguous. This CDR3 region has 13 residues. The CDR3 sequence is CASSLAGNNEQFF. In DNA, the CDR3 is TGCGCCAGCAGCTTGGCCGGTAACAATGAGCAGTTCTTC.